A selection of T cell receptor beta chains follows, all from one sample in a study of response to subunit inactivated influenza vaccine. TCRdb ran MiXCR on the RT-PCR reads and lists one entry per CDR3 protein. The sample lists more than 450,000 distinct CDR3 sequences, 6.5% to 8% seen once, with around 13% in the top ten. Sequencing was performed on PBMCs from blood, taken roughly 24 months after vaccination. The receptors shown here come from a man between 50 and 75 years old who received an inactivated influenza vaccine. CDR3s leave out the opening cysteine and the closing phenylalanine or tryptophan. A D gene is named only where the DNA matches it firmly. The listing skips clone size in some rows; elsewhere it reads once, few, many or a size class.

size,V,length,D,CDR3
few,TRBV6-5,14,TRBD1,ASSSNLGQGRETQY
.,TRBV29-1,13,.,SVEGGTAVPYEQY
few,TRBV5-1,13,.,ASSSVPTGIDTQY
.,TRBV6-2/TRBV6-3,13,.,ASSRRRAQGYEQY
many,TRBV4-1,11,TRBD1,ASSLGQGTPLH
few,TRBV5-5,11,TRBD1,ASGDRGNYGYT
many,TRBV5-1,12,.,ASSFGGSGYEQY
.,TRBV7-6,19,TRBD2,ASSFLAGEPRTEAGTDTQY
.,TRBV27,16,TRBD1,ASKDTGGVWETNEKLF
.,TRBV6-1,12,.,ASIQDGNTGELF
many,TRBV7-8,11,.,ASSSGLEETQY
.,TRBV7-2,9,.,ASSFGRTQY
.,TRBV28,15,.,ASSTLVSSGRTDTQY
few,TRBV12-3/TRBV12-4,12,.,ASSRDTGGEKLF
.,TRBV7-2,14,.,ASSLAGGRTYNEQF
few,TRBV20-1,11,.,SALTSGGLGQF
.,TRBV4-1,14,TRBD2,ASSQEPSGRSDTQY
.,TRBV5-1,13,TRBD2,ASRTSLAGPYEQY
few,TRBV5-1,11,.,ASSSGHPGELF
many,TRBV4-1,14,.,ASSQVQGGRYNEQF
few,TRBV28,13,TRBD2,ASSQRGLAKNIQY
.,TRBV20-1,15,TRBD1,SASRERAGGRNQPQH
.,TRBV7-2,13,.,ASSLMVSSHNEQF
.,TRBV20-1,10,.,SARQGPYEQY
.,TRBV5-1,11,.,ASSPVSLYEQY
.,TRBV2,14,TRBD2,ASSEKGSGRADEQF
.,TRBV7-2,11,.,ASSTSSSYEQY
many,TRBV7-2,10,.,ASSLGRYGYT
many,TRBV12-3/TRBV12-4,12,.,ASSLREGYNEQF
many,TRBV5-1,12,.,ASSTGSSYNEQF
.,TRBV15,13,TRBD1,ATSIQGGLGYEQY
few,TRBV7-9,12,.,ASNTGQGSETQY
.,TRBV7-2,13,.,ASSLDWGSLREQF
.,TRBV10-3,11,.,AISELGNADQY
few,TRBV4-2,14,.,ASSHRGVTNTGELF
many,TRBV5-1,13,TRBD2,ASSLDLAGGETQY
.,TRBV12-3/TRBV12-4,13,.,ASSLEVAREDTQY